The entry below describes one TCR beta chain. This entry comes from a study of blood T cell repertoires in COVID-19. About the study: Sites across the United States, Italy and Spain contributed samples from acute and convalescent COVID-19. T cells, B-cell-depleted T cells, or PBMCs supplied cDNA or gDNA.

The germline V gene has CDR1 LNHDA and CDR2 SQIVND (reference sequence). This CDR3 region has 14 residues. V was clipped by 0 bases and J by 5 bases; unmatched bases: 2. As originally analysed: Cell counts per sample came from amplifying reference gene primers. Only in-frame clones appear in the TCRdb table, and some are missing; sequencing was by immunoSEQ multiplex PCR. That table gives V, J and clone size, and the DNA gave D and trimming. The sample records tens of thousands of clones, 85% to 90% being singletons. The sequenced material came from peripheral blood. The chain has TRBV19 and TRBJ1-2; 8 bases map to TRBD1. The clonotype comes from a human donor in a cohort sampled during active COVID-19. The CDR3 DNA reads as TGTGCCAGTAGTATAGAAGGGACAGGTTATGGCTACACCTTC. This sequence encodes CASSIEGTGYGYTF. The entire variable domain, with the rest obtained from reference TRBV19 and TRBJ1-2, is as follows: DGGITQSPKYLFRKEGQNVTLSCEQNLNHDAMYWYRQDPGQGLRLIYYSQIVNDFQKGDIAEGYSVSREKKESFPLTVTSAQKNPTAFYLCASSIEGTGYGYTFGSGTRLTVV.